This T cell receptor (beta chain) emerged from a study of T cell repertoires in cytomegalovirus infection. TCRdb recomputed calls from the reads with MiXCR, one row per CDR3 protein. The table has hundreds of thousands of distinct CDR3 sequences, about 30% seen once. Per germline, CDR1 SGHVS and CDR2 FQNEAQ. This CDR3 contains 13 residues. Trimming removed 4 bases from V and 6 bases from J; junction bases left unmatched: 5. This clonotype was recorded at least ten times. Its antigen is as yet unknown. Sequences were derived from cultured PBMCs, sampled from culture after CMV antigen stimulation. This rearrangement joins TRBV7-8 to TRBJ2-5; 7 nucleotides line up with TRBD1. This receptor was obtained from a human donor in good health (CMV status not recorded). Some clones in this sample may be carry-over from other donors' samples. This CDR3 is CASSYGTVKTQYF. The CDR3 region has the DNA TGTGCCAGCAGCTACGGGACAGTTAAGACCCAGTACTTC. Full variable domain (rest looked up from reference TRBV7-8 and TRBJ2-5): GAGVSQSPRYKVAKRGQDVALRCDPISGHVSLFWYQQALGQGPEFLTYFQNEAQLDKSGLPSDRFFAERPEGSVSTLKIQRTQQEDSAVYLCASSYGTVKTQYFGPGTRLLVL.